This entry lists 24 T cell receptor beta chains sequenced from one sample in a study of cytomegalovirus exposure and HLA in healthy donors. PCR primers comprised 60 Vbeta and 13 Jbeta primers. The assay was immunoSEQ multiplex PCR, and TCRdb's table has in-frame clones only and misses some. The repertoire holds roughly 100,000 clones, with roughly 60% as singletons. Sequencing was carried out using PBMCs. Source of these receptors: a human donor in good health.

J is TRBJ1-2 and V is TRBV19, with 10 bases fitting TRBD1. The CDR3 runs to 16 residues. Germline V gene lookup returns CDR1 LNHDA and CDR2 SQIVND (reference sequence). The V gene end was trimmed by 3 bases and the J gene end by 4 bases; junction bases not matched to a gene: 8. The CDR3 spells CASSIRQGASIYGYTF. The DNA of the CDR3 is TGTGCCAGTAGTATTAGACAGGGGGCGTCCATCTATGGCTACACCTTC.

This chain joins TRBV19 and TRBJ1-2; the D gene is possibly TRBD1 (6 bases). The CDR3 has 15 residues. CDR1 is LNHDA, CDR2 SQIVND, per germline (reference sequence). Trimming took 5 bases from V and 0 from J, leaving 13 bases between them. The CDR3 spells CASSGSDRTNYGYTF. The CDR3 DNA sequence: TGTGCCAGTAGTGGGTCTGACAGGACTAACTATGGCTACACCTTC.

This clone is a singleton in its sample. The chain joins TRBV15 to TRBJ1-5; D might be TRBD1 (6 bases). The germline gives CDR1 LNHNV, CDR2 YYDKDF (reference sequence). The CDR3 covers 15 residues. V lost 5 bases and J lost 4, with 15 bases in between. Here the CDR3 reads CATSGNKQGNQPQHF. In nucleotides, the CDR3 is TGTGCCACCAGCGGGAACAAACAGGGTAATCAGCCCCAGCATTTT.

This chain joins TRBV7-8 and TRBJ1-1; D remains ambiguous. The CDR3 totals 14 residues. Trimming pared 1 base from V and 0 bases from J, leaving 6 bases between. The germline gives CDR1 SGHVS, CDR2 FQNEAQ. CDR3 loop: CASSLVAMNTEAFF. The DNA of the CDR3 is TGTGCCAGCAGCTTAGTGGCCATGAACACTGAAGCTTTCTTT.

This sequence joins TRBV2 and TRBJ1-4; D not certain. This CDR3 region has 13 residues. In germline, CDR1 is SNHLY, CDR2 FYNNEI. Here the CDR3 DNA reads TGTTCTTCGTGTGGGCGTGGTAATGAAAAACTGTTTTTT. The encoded protein is CSSCGRGNEKLFF.

For the CDR3, the DNA is TGCGCCAGCAGCCAGTCTAGCGGGAGTGATGAGCAGTACTTC. Translation gives CASSQSSGSDEQYF. The chain links TRBV4-1 to TRBJ2-7; 10 nucleotides line up with TRBD2. Losses at the gene ends were 3 bases for V and 7 bases for J; bases not matched to a gene: 6. From germline, CDR1 is MGHRA and CDR2 YSYEKL. This CDR3 is 14 amino acids long.

This clone was counted a few times. The genes are TRBV7-9 and TRBJ1-1; 9 bases are shared with TRBD1. V trimming: 5 bases; J trimming: 4 bases; junction bases outside the gene matches: 5. CDR1 is SEHNR and CDR2 is FQNEAQ in the germline V gene (reference sequence). This CDR3 comprises 14 residues. The CDR3 bases are TGTGCCAGCAGCCCGACAGGGGGAATCACTGAAGCTTTCTTT. Its protein product is CASSPTGGITEAFF.

In nucleotides, the CDR3 is TGTGCCAGCAGCTTAGCGGGAGATTCCTACGAGCAGTACTTC. It translates to CASSLAGDSYEQYF. This chain joins TRBV11-2 and TRBJ2-7; D might be TRBD2 (6 bases). V was trimmed by 1 base and J by 1 base, leaving 8 bases between them. The germline V gene encodes CDR1 SGHAT and CDR2 FQNNGV. The CDR3 covers 14 residues.

This chain links TRBV7-8 with TRBJ2-3; TRBD2 aligns across 9 bases. The J segment lost 4 bases and the V segment lost 5 bases, leaving 7 bases of the junction unmatched. The germline V gene encodes CDR1 SGHVS and CDR2 FQNEAQ. The CDR3 length is 15 residues. DNA of the CDR3: TGTGCCAGCAGCACGTTAGCGGGAGTGGCAGATACGCAGTATTTT. As protein: CASSTLAGVADTQYF.

The chain employs TRBV7-3 and TRBJ2-7, with D tentatively TRBD2 (6 bases). The V and J ends lost 5 bases and 1 base respectively, with 12 bases between them. The CDR3 runs 14 residues. Germline assignment: CDR1 SGHTA and CDR2 FQGTGA. As DNA, the CDR3 is TGTGCCAGCAGCGAATATAGCGGATCCTACGAGCAGTACTTC. Protein product: CASSEYSGSYEQYF.

The chain joins TRBV10-3 to TRBJ2-2; D might be TRBD2 (7 bases). There are 15 residues in the CDR3. The V and J ends lost 8 bases and 3 bases respectively, with 16 bases between them. Germline CDR1 is ENHRY and CDR2 is SYGVKD. This chain's CDR3 is CAIPAGAADTGELFF. CDR3 bases: TGTGCCATCCCGGCGGGGGCCGCGGACACCGGGGAGCTGTTTTTT.

The gene calls are TRBV30 and TRBJ1-3; the match to TRBD1 covers 7 bases. The trim removed 6 bases at V and 0 bases at J, leaving 5 bases unmatched. The CDR3 consists of 14 residues. Per germline, CDR1 GTSNPN and CDR2 SVGIG (reference sequence). CDR3 residues: CACHRGDSGNTIYF. CDR3 nucleotides: TGTGCCTGTCACAGGGGAGACTCTGGAAACACCATATATTTT.

This clone came up a few times. This chain uses TRBV5-4 with TRBJ2-7, with 10 positions matching TRBD2. CDR3 size: 14 residues. Germline V gene data show CDR1 as SGHNT and CDR2 as YYREEE (reference sequence). With V trimmed by 3 bases and J by 5 bases, 5 bases remained unmatched. The CDR3 DNA follows: TGTGCCAGCAGCTCTAGCGGGAGCTTCCACGAGCAGTACTTC. It encodes CASSSSGSFHEQYF.

There are a few counts of this clone. The rearrangement joins TRBV7-2 to TRBJ2-1; 13 bases are a match to TRBD2. The CDR3 loop spans 19 amino acids. From germline, CDR1 is SGHTA and CDR2 FQGNSA. J gave up 13 bases and V 0 bases, and 18 bases lay outside the gene matches. The CDR3 DNA is TGTGCCAGCAGCTTAGCTTACTCCGGGACTAGCGGGGACCGCCCGAAACAGTTCTTC. This translates into CASSLAYSGTSGDRPKQFF. Variable domain in full (rest from reference TRBV7-2 and TRBJ2-1): GAGVSQSPSNKVTEKGKDVELRCDPISGHTALYWYRQSLGQGLEFLIYFQGNSAPDKSGLPSDRFSAERTGGSVSTLTIQRTQQEDSAVYLCASSLAYSGTSGDRPKQFFGPGTRLTVL.

This clone was seen just once. The gene calls are TRBV7-2 and TRBJ2-7, with D possibly matching TRBD1 (5 bases). V lost 4 bases to trimming and J lost 3 bases, with 10 bases between them. Looked up from germline, CDR1 is SGHTA and CDR2 is FQGNSA. This CDR3 is 13 amino acids long. The DNA for the CDR3 is TGTGCCAGCAGCTCCGACAGTGGCTACGAGCAGTACTTC. As protein: CASSSDSGYEQYF.

This clone was counted only a few times. V and J are TRBV5-1 and TRBJ2-1; no clear D gene. Germline V gene sequence: CDR1 SGHRS, CDR2 YFSETQ. The CDR3 contains 15 residues. V was pared by 0 bases and J by 0 bases, with 7 bases between. In DNA form, the CDR3 reads TGCGCCAGCAGCTTGGCCTGGAGCTCCTACAATGAGCAGTTCTTC. This sequence encodes CASSLAWSSYNEQFF.

The CDR3 region has the DNA TGTGCCAGCCGTCCATCCTTCAGGGACACTGAAGCTTTCTTT. Protein product: CASRPSFRDTEAFF. The chain couples TRBV27 to TRBJ1-1, with D possibly matching TRBD1 (5 bases). Germline assignment: CDR1 MNHEY and CDR2 SMNVEV (reference sequence). The CDR3 contains 14 residues. The V gene lost 8 bases and the J gene lost 3 bases, with 16 bases spanning the gap.

The V gene is TRBV7-9, the J gene TRBJ2-7, with TRBD1 as a possible D gene (5 bases). From germline, CDR1 is SEHNR and CDR2 FQNEAQ (reference sequence). V was shortened by 3 bases and J by 5 bases, with 11 bases between the two germline ends. The CDR3 sequence is 13 residues long. The CDR3 DNA reads TGTGCCAGCAGCTTCTATCAGGGTAACGAGCAGTACTTC. Amino acids: CASSFYQGNEQYF.

This clone was seen more than once but under ten times. The chain couples TRBV7-6 to TRBJ2-1, with 7 nucleotides matching TRBD2. The CDR3 extends over 17 amino acids. Germline V lookup: CDR1 SGHVS, CDR2 FNYEAQ. The ends lost 3 bases at V and 0 bases at J; junction bases unmatched: 8. This chain's CDR3 is CASSFGAGGSSYNEQFF. CDR3 DNA sequence: TGTGCCAGCAGCTTTGGGGCGGGCGGGAGCTCCTACAATGAGCAGTTCTTC.

The CDR3 sequence is CASGQGAGANVLTF. In nucleotides, the CDR3 is TGTGCCAGCGGACAGGGGGCTGGGGCCAACGTCCTGACTTTC. The gene calls are TRBV9 and TRBJ2-6, with 10 bases identical to TRBD1. V trimming: 7 bases; J trimming: 2 bases; junction bases outside the gene matches: 0. This CDR3 region has 14 residues. The V gene's germline CDR1 is SGDLS and CDR2 YYNGEE.

This clone was observed a few times. This rearrangement joins TRBV5-6 to TRBJ2-1; no clear D. CDR1 SGHDT and CDR2 YYEEEE come from the germline V gene. Trimming pared 1 base from V and 0 bases from J, leaving 11 bases between. The CDR3 sequence is 16 residues long. The CDR3 protein is CASSLSAESSYNEQFF. For the CDR3, the DNA is TGTGCCAGCAGCTTGAGCGCAGAGAGCTCCTACAATGAGCAGTTCTTC.

The genes are TRBV5-1 and TRBJ2-3; 14 bases are shared with TRBD2. Trimming cost V 7 bases and J 4 bases; bases outside gene matches: 17. The germline gives CDR1 SGHRS, CDR2 YFSETQ. The CDR3 is 19 amino acids. The CDR3 sequence is CASGPLGLAGEGVPDTQYF. In DNA form, the CDR3 reads TGCGCCAGCGGACCCCTGGGACTAGCGGGAGAGGGGGTCCCAGATACGCAGTATTTT.

The table lists this clone with a count of one. V gene TRBV7-9 combines with J gene TRBJ2-1, with D possibly matching TRBD2 (6 bases). Trimming stripped 2 bases from V and 5 bases from J, with 10 bases between. The CDR3 length is 14 residues. Germline loops: CDR1 SEHNR, CDR2 FQNEAQ (reference sequence). The CDR3 region has the DNA TGTGCCAGCAGCTTATCGGGAGCTAACAATGAGCAGTTCTTC. This sequence encodes CASSLSGANNEQFF. Variable domain in full (rest from reference TRBV7-9 and TRBJ2-1): DTGVSQNPRHKITKRGQNVTFRCDPISEHNRLYWYRQTLGQGPEFLTYFQNEAQLEKSRLLSDRFSAERPKGSFSTLEIQRTEQGDSAMYLCASSLSGANNEQFFGPGTRLTVL.

This clone was observed a handful of times. V usage is TRBV6-5 and J usage is TRBJ2-7; D is perhaps TRBD2 (5 bases). The V end was cut by 6 bases, the J end by 4 bases, with 19 bases between. This CDR3 is built from 15 residues. Looked up from germline, CDR1 is MNHEY and CDR2 is SVGAGI. CDR3 DNA: TGTGCCAGCAGAACTCTTAGTGGGAGCCGGTACGAGCAGTACTTC. Translated, it gives CASRTLSGSRYEQYF.